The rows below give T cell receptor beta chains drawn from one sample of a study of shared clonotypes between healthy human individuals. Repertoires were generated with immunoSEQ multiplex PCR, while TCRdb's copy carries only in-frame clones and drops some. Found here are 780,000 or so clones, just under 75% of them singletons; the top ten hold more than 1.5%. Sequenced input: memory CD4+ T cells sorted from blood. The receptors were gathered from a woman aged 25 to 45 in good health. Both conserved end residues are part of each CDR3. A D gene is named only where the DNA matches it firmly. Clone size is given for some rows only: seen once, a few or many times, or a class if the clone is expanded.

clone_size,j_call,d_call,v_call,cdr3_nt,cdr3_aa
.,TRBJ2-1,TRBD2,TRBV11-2,TGTGCCAGCAGCGTCGGACTAGTTTCCAATGAGCAGTTCTTC,CASSVGLVSNEQFF
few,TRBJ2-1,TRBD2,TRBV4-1,TGCGCCAGCAGCCCCGGAGGACTAGATTACAATGAGCAGTTCTTC,CASSPGGLDYNEQFF
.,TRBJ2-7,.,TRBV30,TGTGCCTGGAAGAAGGGGGGCACCGGAGACGAGCAGTACTTC,CAWKKGGTGDEQYF
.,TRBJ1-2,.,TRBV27,TGTGCCAGCAGGAAGGATAACTATGGCTACACCTTC,CASRKDNYGYTF
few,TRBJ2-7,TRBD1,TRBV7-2,TGTGCCAGCAGCTTAGTTTTTATGGGGTTCGGGACAGGGGGCGCCGAGCAGTACTTC,CASSLVFMGFGTGGAEQYF
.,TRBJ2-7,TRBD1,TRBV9,TGTGCCAGCAGCGTCGGGACAGGGTTCCACGAGCAGTACTTC,CASSVGTGFHEQYF
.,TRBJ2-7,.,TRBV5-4,TGTGCCAGCAGCTTGGATGCGGGACCCTACGAGCAGTACTTC,CASSLDAGPYEQYF
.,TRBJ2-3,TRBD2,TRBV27,TGTGCCAGCAGCAGACTAGCGGCGACGGCCTTATCTAGCACAGATACGCAGTATTTT,CASSRLAATALSSTDTQYF
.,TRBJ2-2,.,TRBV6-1,TGTGCCAGCAGAGAACATCCCGGGGAGCTGTTTTTT,CASREHPGELFF
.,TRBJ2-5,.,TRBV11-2,TGTGCCAGCAGTCCGTTCGAGACCCAGTACTTC,CASSPFETQYF
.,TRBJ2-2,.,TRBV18,TGTGCCAGCCCCGGGGACCTGAGCGTAGCCACCGGGGAGCTGTTTTTT,CASPGDLSVATGELFF
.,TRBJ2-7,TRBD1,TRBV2,TGTGCCAGCAGCGGGACAGGGGGTCTGAGAGAGCAGTACTTC,CASSGTGGLREQYF
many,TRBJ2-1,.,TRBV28,TGTGCCAGCAGGAGGGACACCGATGAGCAGTTCTTC,CASRRDTDEQFF
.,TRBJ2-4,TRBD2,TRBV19,TGTGCCAGTAGTATCGATGGCGCGGCGGGAGGGATGAAAAACATTCAGTACTTC,CASSIDGAAGGMKNIQYF
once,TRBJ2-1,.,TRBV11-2,TGTGCCAGCAGCTCCCAACAGGGAGGTGAGCAGTTCTTC,CASSSQQGGEQFF
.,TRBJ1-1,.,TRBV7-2,TGTGCCAGCAGCTTAGAAGGGCAGCAGGCTGAAGCTTTCTTT,CASSLEGQQAEAFF
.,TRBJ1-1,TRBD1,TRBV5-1,TGCGCCAGCAGCCCCGGGACAGCCGGACTGACTCAACTACCCTTCTTT,CASSPGTAGLTQLPFF
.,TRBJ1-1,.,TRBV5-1,TGCGCCAGCAGCCCGAGACAGGACCACACTGAAGCTTTCTTT,CASSPRQDHTEAFF
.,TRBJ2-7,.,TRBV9,TGTGCCAGCAGCGCGAACTTCGAGACGCACAACCCCTACGAGCAGTACTTC,CASSANFETHNPYEQYF
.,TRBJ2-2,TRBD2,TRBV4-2,TGTGCCAGCAGCCAAGATCCAGGGACTAGCAGCACCGAGGAGCTGTTTTTT,CASSQDPGTSSTEELFF
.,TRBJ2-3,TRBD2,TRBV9,TGTGCCAGCAGCGCCCTGACTAGCCCGAGCACAGATACGCAGTATTTT,CASSALTSPSTDTQYF
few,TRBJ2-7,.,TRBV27,TGTGCCAGCGGGGACGCTACACCCTACGAGCAGTACTTC,CASGDATPYEQYF
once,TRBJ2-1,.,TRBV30,TGTGCCTGGGGGACGGCTACTACTAAGCAGTTCTTC,CAWGTATTKQFF
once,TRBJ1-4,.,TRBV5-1,TGCGCCAGCAGCCCAGACAGGAGTAATGAAAAACTGTTTTTT,CASSPDRSNEKLFF
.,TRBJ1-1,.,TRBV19,TGTGCCAGTAGTATACCCGGGAGGGTGAACACTGAAGCTTTCTTT,CASSIPGRVNTEAFF
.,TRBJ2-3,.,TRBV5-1,TGCGCCAGCAGCCCCGAGCTTGGCGGGAAAGCGGATACGCAGTATTTT,CASSPELGGKADTQYF
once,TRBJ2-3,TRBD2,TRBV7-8,TGTGCCAGCAGCTTAAGGAGCGGGAAACTCACAGATACGCAGTATTTT,CASSLRSGKLTDTQYF
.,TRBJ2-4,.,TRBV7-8,TGTGCCAGCAGCCCGACCTGGGTACTAGATGGTCTTCAGTACTTC,CASSPTWVLDGLQYF
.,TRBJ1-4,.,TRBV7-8,TGTGCCAGCACCCCAGGACCGGACTACGGGAAACTGTTTTTT,CASTPGPDYGKLFF